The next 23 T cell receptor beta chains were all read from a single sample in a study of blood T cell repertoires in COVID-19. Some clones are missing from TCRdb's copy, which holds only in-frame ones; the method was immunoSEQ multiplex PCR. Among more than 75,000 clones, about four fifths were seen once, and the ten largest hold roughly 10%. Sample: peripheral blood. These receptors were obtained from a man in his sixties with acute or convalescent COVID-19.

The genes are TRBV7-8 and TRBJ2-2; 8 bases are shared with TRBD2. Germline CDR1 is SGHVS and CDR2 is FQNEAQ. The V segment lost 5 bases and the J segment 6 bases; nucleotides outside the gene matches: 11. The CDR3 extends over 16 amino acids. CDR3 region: CASSLSPAGVSGELFF. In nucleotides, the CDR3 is TGTGCCAGCAGCCTAAGTCCAGCGGGAGTATCCGGGGAGCTGTTTTTT.

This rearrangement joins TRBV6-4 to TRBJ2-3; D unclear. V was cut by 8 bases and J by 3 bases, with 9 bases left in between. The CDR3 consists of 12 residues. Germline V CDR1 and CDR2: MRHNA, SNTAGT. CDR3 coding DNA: TGTGCCAGCGCCCGGAGAACAGATACGCAGTATTTT. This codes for CASARRTDTQYF.

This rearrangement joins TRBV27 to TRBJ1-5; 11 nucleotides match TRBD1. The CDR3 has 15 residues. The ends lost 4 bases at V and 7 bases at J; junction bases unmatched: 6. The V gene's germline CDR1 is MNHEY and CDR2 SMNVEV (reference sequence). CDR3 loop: CASSSRDRGGQPQHF. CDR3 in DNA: TGTGCCAGCAGTTCGCGGGACAGGGGGGGACAGCCCCAGCATTTT.

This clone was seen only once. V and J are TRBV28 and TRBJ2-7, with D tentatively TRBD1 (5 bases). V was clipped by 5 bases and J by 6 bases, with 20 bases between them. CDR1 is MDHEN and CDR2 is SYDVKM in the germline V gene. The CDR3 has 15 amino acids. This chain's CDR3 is CASSRIAGWVAEQYF. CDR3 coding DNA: TGTGCCAGCAGTCGAATTGCAGGGTGGGTGGCCGAGCAGTACTTC.

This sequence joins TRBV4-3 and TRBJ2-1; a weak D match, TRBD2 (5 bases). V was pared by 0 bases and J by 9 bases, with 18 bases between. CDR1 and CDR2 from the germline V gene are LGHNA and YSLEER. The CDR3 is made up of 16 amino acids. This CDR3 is CASSQDRERGLVEQFF. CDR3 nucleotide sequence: TGCGCCAGCAGCCAAGATAGGGAAAGAGGGTTAGTTGAGCAGTTCTTC.

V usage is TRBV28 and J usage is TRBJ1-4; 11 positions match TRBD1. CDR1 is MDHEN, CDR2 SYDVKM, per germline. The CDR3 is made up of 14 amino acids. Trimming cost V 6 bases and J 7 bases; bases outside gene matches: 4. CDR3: CASSTGTGGEKLFF. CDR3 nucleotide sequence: TGTGCCAGCAGCACCGGGACAGGGGGTGAAAAACTGTTTTTT.

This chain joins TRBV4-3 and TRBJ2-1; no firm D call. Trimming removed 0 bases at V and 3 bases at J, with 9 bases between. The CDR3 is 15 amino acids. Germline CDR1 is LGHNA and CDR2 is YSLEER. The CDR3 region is CASSQDRSDYNEQFF. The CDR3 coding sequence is TGCGCCAGCAGCCAAGACCGGTCCGACTACAATGAGCAGTTCTTC.

CDR3 in amino acids: CASSMEGGRYEQYF. The CDR3 DNA reads as TGTGCCAGTAGTATGGAAGGGGGCCGCTACGAGCAGTACTTC. The chain employs TRBV19 and TRBJ2-7, with 7 bases aligning to TRBD1. CDR3 length equals 14 residues. The germline CDR1 and CDR2 sequences are LNHDA and SQIVND (reference sequence). V was clipped by 3 bases and J by 3 bases; unmatched bases: 5.

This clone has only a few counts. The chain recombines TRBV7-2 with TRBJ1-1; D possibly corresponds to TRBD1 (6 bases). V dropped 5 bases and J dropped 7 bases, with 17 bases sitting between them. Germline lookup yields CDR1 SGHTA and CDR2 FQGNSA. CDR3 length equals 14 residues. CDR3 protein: CASSQNQGRSEAFF. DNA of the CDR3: TGTGCCAGCAGCCAGAATCAGGGGCGGAGTGAAGCTTTCTTT.

CDR3 loop: CASSLDTIRGGYTF. The CDR3 nucleotides read TGTGCCAGCAGCTTAGATACGATCAGGGGTGGCTACACCTTC. The chain has TRBV7-9 and TRBJ1-2; tentative D call: TRBD1 (6 bases). The germline V gene has CDR1 SEHNR and CDR2 FQNEAQ (reference sequence). V gave up 1 base and J gave up 7 bases, with 13 bases separating them. The CDR3 extends over 14 amino acids.

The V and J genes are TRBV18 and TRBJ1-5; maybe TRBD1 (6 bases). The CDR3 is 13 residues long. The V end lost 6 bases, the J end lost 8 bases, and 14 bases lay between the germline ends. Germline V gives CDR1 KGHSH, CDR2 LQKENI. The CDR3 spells CASSYRAEEPQHF. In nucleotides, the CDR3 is TGTGCCAGCTCGTACAGGGCAGAGGAGCCCCAGCATTTT.

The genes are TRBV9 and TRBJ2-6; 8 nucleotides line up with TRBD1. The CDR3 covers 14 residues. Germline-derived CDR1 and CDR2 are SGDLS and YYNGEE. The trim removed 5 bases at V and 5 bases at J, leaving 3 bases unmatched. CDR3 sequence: CASRGQGWANVLTF. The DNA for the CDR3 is TGTGCCAGCAGAGGACAGGGCTGGGCCAACGTCCTGACTTTC.

The CDR3 loop is CAISGGTGDYGYTF. CDR3 DNA sequence: TGTGCCATCAGTGGAGGGACAGGGGACTATGGCTACACCTTC. The chain joins TRBV10-3 to TRBJ1-2; 10 bases line up with TRBD1. The V gene's germline CDR1 is ENHRY and CDR2 SYGVKD. CDR3 length equals 14 residues. The V and J ends lost 4 bases and 3 bases, in that order; junction bases with no gene match: 2.

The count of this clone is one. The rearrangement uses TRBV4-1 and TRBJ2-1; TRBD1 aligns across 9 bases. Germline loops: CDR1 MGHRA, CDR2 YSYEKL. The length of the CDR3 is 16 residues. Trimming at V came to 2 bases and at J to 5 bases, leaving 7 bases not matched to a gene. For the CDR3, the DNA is TGCGCCAGCAGCCAACCTACAGGGGGCAGAGACAATGAGCAGTTCTTC. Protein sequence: CASSQPTGGRDNEQFF.

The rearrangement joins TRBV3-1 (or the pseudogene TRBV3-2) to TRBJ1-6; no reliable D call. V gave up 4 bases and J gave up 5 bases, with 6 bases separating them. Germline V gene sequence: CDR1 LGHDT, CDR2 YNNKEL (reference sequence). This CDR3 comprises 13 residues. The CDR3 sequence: CASSPLDNSPLHF. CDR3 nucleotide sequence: TGTGCCAGCAGCCCCCTTGATAATTCACCCCTCCACTTT.

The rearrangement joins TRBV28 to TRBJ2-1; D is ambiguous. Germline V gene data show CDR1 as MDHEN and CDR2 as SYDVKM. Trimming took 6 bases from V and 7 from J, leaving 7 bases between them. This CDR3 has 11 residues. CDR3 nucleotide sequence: TGTGCCAGCAGAACCGAGAATGAGCAGTTCTTC. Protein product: CASRTENEQFF.

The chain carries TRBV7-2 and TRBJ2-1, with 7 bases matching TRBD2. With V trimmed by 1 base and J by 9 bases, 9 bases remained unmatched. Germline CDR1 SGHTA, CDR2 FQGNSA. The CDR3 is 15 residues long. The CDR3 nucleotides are TGTGCCAGCAGCTTAGTTAGGGCGGGAGACGGTGAGCAGTTCTTC. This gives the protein CASSLVRAGDGEQFF.

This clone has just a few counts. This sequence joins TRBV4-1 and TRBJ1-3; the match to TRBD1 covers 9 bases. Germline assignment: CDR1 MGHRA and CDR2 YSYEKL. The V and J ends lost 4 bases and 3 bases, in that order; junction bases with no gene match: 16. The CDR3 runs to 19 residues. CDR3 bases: TGCGCCAGCAGCCTAACGTGGACCCCGGGACAGGGTGATGGAAACACCATATATTTT. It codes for CASSLTWTPGQGDGNTIYF.

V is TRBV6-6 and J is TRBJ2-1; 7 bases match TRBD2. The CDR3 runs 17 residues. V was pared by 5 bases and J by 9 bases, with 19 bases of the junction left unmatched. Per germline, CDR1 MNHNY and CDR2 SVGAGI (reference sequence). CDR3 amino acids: CASSRVITAGVASEQFF. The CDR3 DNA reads TGTGCCAGCAGTCGTGTGATCACGGCGGGAGTAGCTAGTGAGCAGTTCTTC.

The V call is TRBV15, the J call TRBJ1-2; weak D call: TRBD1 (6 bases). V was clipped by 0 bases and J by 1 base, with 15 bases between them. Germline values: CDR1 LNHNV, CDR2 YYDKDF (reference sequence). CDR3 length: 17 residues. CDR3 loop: CATSRDLTGGSNYGYTF. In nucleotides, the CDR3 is TGTGCCACCAGCAGAGATCTGACGGGGGGCAGTAACTATGGCTACACCTTC.

The CDR3 DNA is TGTGCCAGCAGCTTGTCTGTATTCTCTGAAGCTTTCTTT. Translated, it gives CASSLSVFSEAFF. The V call is TRBV5-8, the J call TRBJ1-1; D gene uncertain. V was trimmed by 1 base and J by 6 bases, leaving 10 bases between them. Germline CDR1 SGHTS, CDR2 YDEGEE. The CDR3 totals 13 residues. Variable domain in full (rest from reference TRBV5-8 and TRBJ1-1): EAGVTQSPTHLIKTRGQQATLRCSPISGHTSVYWYQQALGLGLQFLLWYDEGEERNRGNFPPRFSGRQFPNYSSELNVNALELEDSALYLCASSLSVFSEAFFGQGTRLTVV.

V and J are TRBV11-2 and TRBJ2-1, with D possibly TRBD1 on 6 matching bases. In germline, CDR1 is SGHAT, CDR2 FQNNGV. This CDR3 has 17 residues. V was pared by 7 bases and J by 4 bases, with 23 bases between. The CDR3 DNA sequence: TGTGCCAGCACCCAAGGTGTGGACAGTGCCTTGTACAATGAGCAGTTCTTC. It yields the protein CASTQGVDSALYNEQFF.

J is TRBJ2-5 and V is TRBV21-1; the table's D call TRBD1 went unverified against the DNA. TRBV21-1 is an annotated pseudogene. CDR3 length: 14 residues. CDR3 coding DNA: TGTGCCAGCAGCAAAAATCGATGGCCCGCTACCCAGTACTTC. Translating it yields CASSKNRWPATQYF.